Below, 4 T cell receptor beta chains from the same sample are listed, as sequenced in a study of blood T cell repertoires in COVID-19. Sequencing was performed with immunoSEQ multiplex PCR; in TCRdb, only in-frame clones are kept and a portion is missing. The table lists hundreds of thousands of clones, around 87% of them singletons, with about 2.3% in the top ten. Material: peripheral blood. Receptor source: a woman aged 60-75 years with COVID-19, enrolled during active disease.

The rearrangement joins TRBV28 to TRBJ2-3; TRBD1 matches 8 bases. The CDR3 consists of 13 residues. In germline, CDR1 is MDHEN, CDR2 SYDVKM. The J segment lost 5 bases and the V segment lost 8 bases, leaving 6 bases of the junction unmatched. The CDR3 loop reads CASSSGGKDTQYF. Here the CDR3 DNA reads TGTGCCAGCTCATCAGGGGGCAAAGATACGCAGTATTTT. The full variable domain, in which reference TRBV28 and TRBJ2-3 provide the parts outside the CDR3, is DVKVTQSSRYLVKRTGEKVFLECVQDMDHENMFWYRQDPGLGLRLIYFSYDVKMKEKGDIPEGYSVSREKKERFSLILESASTNQTSMYLCASSSGGKDTQYFGPGTRLTVL.

The chain uses TRBV19 and TRBJ1-1, with 7 bases matching TRBD1. V shed 4 bases, J shed 4 bases, and the junction held 3 bases outside the gene matches. The CDR3 extends over 13 amino acids. Germline-derived CDR1 and CDR2 are LNHDA and SQIVND (reference sequence). The CDR3 DNA reads as TGTGCCAGTAGTAACCACAGGGGCACTGAAGCTTTCTTT. This gives the protein CASSNHRGTEAFF.

This rearrangement joins TRBV7-9 to TRBJ1-1; no reliable D call. CDR3 length: 11 residues. Trimming removed 5 bases at V and 8 bases at J, with 9 bases between. Germline CDR1 is SEHNR and CDR2 is FQNEAQ (reference sequence). CDR3 sequence: CASSRQVEAFF. The CDR3 DNA reads TGTGCCAGCAGCCGTCAGGTCGAAGCTTTCTTT.

The chain has TRBV7-3 and TRBJ2-7; tentative D call: TRBD2 (6 bases). The V gene's germline CDR1 is SGHTA and CDR2 FQGTGA. This CDR3 is 15 amino acids long. Trimming took 4 bases from V and 0 from J, leaving 13 bases between them. The CDR3 spells CASSSSGGTSYEQYF. The CDR3 DNA sequence: TGTGCCAGCAGCTCCTCCGGGGGTACCTCCTACGAGCAGTACTTC.